A single sample is the source of the 21 T cell receptor beta chains below, sequenced in a study of T cells after yellow fever vaccination. In TCRdb, the 5' RACE reads were re-called with MiXCR into one record per CDR3 protein. The sample lists under 150,000 distinct CDR3 sequences; roughly 8% were seen once. The sequencing used CD4+ T cells sorted from PBMCs, collected 5 days after the yellow fever booster vaccination. All receptors come from a man aged 25-40 years who received the YFV17D yellow fever vaccine.

This clonotype was observed at least ten times. The chain recombines TRBV24-1 with TRBJ2-2; TRBD2 matches 10 bases. Germline V gene data show CDR1 as KGHDR and CDR2 as SFDVKD. The J segment lost 1 base and the V segment lost 3 bases, leaving 4 bases of the junction unmatched. The CDR3 is 17 residues long. For the CDR3, the DNA is TGTGCCACCAGTGATGACAGACTAGCGGGGAACACCGGGGAGCTGTTTTTT. Translation: CATSDDRLAGNTGELFF.

This clonotype has a count of ten or more. The V call is TRBV4-3, the J call TRBJ2-3; possible D gene TRBD2, 5 bases. The CDR3 consists of 16 residues. Germline CDR1 is LGHNA and CDR2 is YSLEER. The V end lost 0 bases, the J end lost 3 bases, and 13 bases lay between the germline ends. The CDR3 region has the DNA TGCGCCAGCAGCCAAGAGGGGAGTGGTAGAACAGATACGCAGTATTTT. It translates to CASSQEGSGRTDTQYF.

In its sample, this clonotype was seen many times. The chain has TRBV15 and TRBJ2-3, with 7 positions matching TRBD2. V was pared by 3 bases and J by 3 bases, with 18 bases of the junction left unmatched. CDR1 and CDR2 (germline): LNHNV, YYDKDF (reference sequence). The CDR3 sequence is 19 residues long. The CDR3 region is CATSSGSFVRGGWTDTQYF. Written as DNA, the CDR3 is TGTGCCACCAGCAGCGGAAGTTTTGTCCGGGGAGGGTGGACAGATACGCAGTATTTT.

Ten or more counts support this clonotype. This rearrangement joins TRBV6-2 or TRBV6-3 to TRBJ2-1; D assignment may be TRBD1 or TRBD2 (5 bases each). V was shortened by 6 bases and J by 10 bases, with 10 bases between the two germline ends. Per the germline V gene, CDR1 is MNHEY and CDR2 is SVGEGT. The CDR3 consists of 11 residues. The CDR3 DNA reads as TGTGCCAGCAGGGACACTAGGGAGCAGTTCTTC. Its protein is CASRDTREQFF.

Turning to this clonotype: Being one base from a much bigger clone, this may be a read error. The chain combines TRBV11-2 with TRBJ1-2; D is ambiguous. V lost 2 bases and J lost 3, with 7 bases in between. There are 13 residues in the CDR3. The germline CDR1 and CDR2 sequences are SGHAT and FQNNGV. The DNA for the CDR3 is TGTGCCAGCAGCTTAAGCTCGGACTATGGCTACACCTTC. Translating gives CASSLSSDYGYTF.

This clonotype appeared many times. The chain carries TRBV12-3 or TRBV12-4 and TRBJ1-6; TRBD1 agrees at 8 bases. This CDR3 contains 15 residues. The V segment lost 5 bases and the J segment 7 bases; nucleotides outside the gene matches: 7. The CDR3 DNA sequence: TGTGCCAGCAGTCCCCGCGGACAGGGAAATTCACCCCTCCACTTT. Amino acid sequence: CASSPRGQGNSPLHF.

This clonotype was counted only a few times. The V and J genes are TRBV7-2 and TRBJ1-5, with D perhaps TRBD1 (5 bases). In germline, CDR1 is SGHTA, CDR2 FQGNSA. V gave up 1 base and J gave up 1 base, with 11 bases separating them. The CDR3 sequence is 16 residues long. DNA for the CDR3: TGTGCCAGCAGCTTAGTAGCCCGGGGCAGCAATCAGCCCCAGCATTTT. It translates to CASSLVARGSNQPQHF. Variable domain in full (rest from reference TRBV7-2 and TRBJ1-5): GAGVSQSPSNKVTEKGKDVELRCDPISGHTALYWYRQSLGQGLEFLIYFQGNSAPDKSGLPSDRFSAERTGGSVSTLTIQRTQQEDSAVYLCASSLVARGSNQPQHFGDGTRLSIL.

The sample holds many counts of this clonotype. J is TRBJ2-3 and V is TRBV7-2; the D gene is possibly TRBD2 (5 bases). Per the germline V gene, CDR1 is SGHTA and CDR2 is FQGNSA. This CDR3 region has 15 residues. Trimming shortened V by 5 bases and J by 5 bases, and 17 bases separated the two germline ends. The CDR3 sequence: CASSPMEVRGDTQYF. The CDR3, as DNA: TGTGCCAGCAGCCCCATGGAGGTTCGCGGAGATACGCAGTATTTT. Based on the CDR3 plus reference TRBV7-2 and TRBJ2-3, the full variable domain is GAGVSQSPSNKVTEKGKDVELRCDPISGHTALYWYRQSLGQGLEFLIYFQGNSAPDKSGLPSDRFSAERTGGSVSTLTIQRTQQEDSAVYLCASSPMEVRGDTQYFGPGTRLTVL.

This clonotype was picked up many times. The chain joins TRBV27 to TRBJ2-7; D is unresolved. The CDR3 extends over 14 amino acids. In germline, CDR1 is MNHEY, CDR2 SMNVEV (reference sequence). Between the trimmed V and J ends, which lost 0 bases and 0 bases, there was a span of 6 bases. The CDR3 DNA reads as TGTGCCAGCAGTTTATCGACTGCCTCCTACGAGCAGTACTTC. Translated, it gives CASSLSTASYEQYF.

At least ten counts were recorded for this clonotype. V is TRBV7-9 and J is TRBJ2-4; 8 bases match TRBD1. Germline V gives CDR1 SEHNR, CDR2 FQNEAQ (reference sequence). The CDR3 sequence is 13 residues long. J lost 6 bases, V lost 5 bases, and 3 bases had no gene match. CDR3 sequence: CASSRGQGNIQYF. DNA for the CDR3: TGTGCCAGCAGCCGAGGACAGGGAAACATTCAGTACTTC. Based on the CDR3 plus reference TRBV7-9 and TRBJ2-4, the full variable domain is DTGVSQNPRHKITKRGQNVTFRCDPISEHNRLYWYRQTLGQGPEFLTYFQNEAQLEKSRLLSDRFSAERPKGSFSTLEIQRTEQGDSAMYLCASSRGQGNIQYFGAGTRLSVL.

This clonotype was observed at least ten times. This chain links TRBV7-8 with TRBJ2-3; 7 bases are shared with TRBD2. Germline V gene sequence: CDR1 SGHVS, CDR2 FQNEAQ. There are 15 residues in the CDR3. The junction had 5 bases not matched to a gene; V was cut back by 3 bases and J by 2 bases. The CDR3 sequence: CASSFSSGYTDTQYF. The CDR3, as DNA: TGTGCCAGCAGCTTTAGTAGCGGGTACACAGATACGCAGTATTTT.

The sample holds many counts of this clonotype. The chain couples TRBV7-3 to TRBJ2-7; 8 bases are a match to TRBD2. This CDR3 is 17 amino acids long. The V gene end was trimmed by 5 bases and the J gene end by 3 bases; junction bases not matched to a gene: 15. Germline V CDR1 and CDR2: SGHTA, FQGTGA. This chain's CDR3 is CASSVSGEAGANYEQYF. CDR3 sequence (DNA): TGTGCCAGCAGCGTATCGGGAGAAGCGGGAGCAAACTACGAGCAGTACTTC.

The V call is TRBV4-3, the J call TRBJ1-4, with no clear D. Trimming cost V 3 bases and J 3 bases, with 14 bases left between them. The CDR3 has 16 amino acids. Germline CDR1 and CDR2: LGHNA and YSLEER. CDR3 nucleotides: TGCGCCAGCAGCCAGGCGATCTGGATTTCTAATGAAAAACTGTTTTTT. Translated: CASSQAIWISNEKLFF.

Ten or more counts support this clonotype. This sequence joins TRBV5-1 and TRBJ2-5, with 14 bases identical to TRBD2. V was pared by 4 bases and J by 1 base, with 3 bases of the junction left unmatched. The CDR3 has 16 amino acids. CDR1 is SGHRS and CDR2 is YFSETQ in the germline V gene. The CDR3 sequence is CASSSGTSGSQETQYF. The DNA for the CDR3 is TGCGCCAGCAGCAGTGGGACTAGCGGGAGCCAAGAGACCCAGTACTTC. Full variable domain (missing parts from reference TRBV5-1 and TRBJ2-5): KAGVTQTPRYLIKTRGQQVTLSCSPISGHRSVSWYQQTPGQGLQFLFEYFSETQRNKGNFPGRFSGRQFSNSRSEMNVSTLELGDSALYLCASSSGTSGSQETQYFGPGTRLLVL.

Notes on this clonotype: Just one base apart from a much larger clone, this may be a read error. The chain links TRBV20-1 to TRBJ2-1; perhaps TRBD1 as D (6 bases). Trimming cost V 4 bases and J 7 bases, with 17 bases left between them. The CDR3 contains 14 residues. CDR1 is DFQATT, CDR2 SNEGSKA, per germline (reference sequence). The CDR3 reads CSAKEGDTDNEQFF. The CDR3 DNA reads TGCAGTGCTAAGGAAGGGGACACTGATAATGAGCAGTTCTTC.

This clonotype was observed many times. The chain has TRBV9 and TRBJ2-2, with 8 bases that match TRBD1. Germline CDR1 and CDR2: SGDLS and YYNGEE. V gave up 4 bases and J gave up 7 bases; unmatched junction bases: 9. The CDR3 has 15 amino acids. The CDR3 loop is CASSPLDRVGGELFF. In nucleotides, the CDR3 is TGTGCCAGCAGCCCTTTGGACAGGGTCGGCGGGGAGCTGTTTTTT.

This clonotype was found many times. This rearrangement joins TRBV7-2 to TRBJ1-5; weak D call: TRBD1 (6 bases). Trimming stripped 5 bases from V and 3 bases from J, with 17 bases between. This CDR3 is 16 amino acids long. From germline, CDR1 is SGHTA and CDR2 FQGNSA. CDR3 protein: CASSPRVWGHNQPQHF. Written as DNA, the CDR3 is TGTGCCAGCAGCCCTAGGGTGTGGGGGCACAATCAGCCCCAGCATTTT.

This sequence joins TRBV20-1 and TRBJ2-2, with 12 bases lining up with TRBD2. Germline CDR1 DFQATT, CDR2 SNEGSKA (reference sequence). The CDR3 has 14 amino acids. V dropped 6 bases and J dropped 7; count of bases not matched to a gene: 6. The CDR3 nucleotides read TGCAGTGCCCCGACTAGCGGGAGAGGCGGGGAGCTGTTTTTT. Amino acids: CSAPTSGRGGELFF.

The CDR3 region is CASSGNRALDGYTF. CDR3 nucleotide sequence: TGTGCCAGTAGCGGAAACAGGGCTTTGGATGGCTACACCTTC. V and J are TRBV19 and TRBJ1-2; TRBD1 might be the D (6 bases). Per germline, CDR1 LNHDA and CDR2 SQIVND (reference sequence). V lost 6 bases to trimming and J lost 6 bases, with 17 bases between them. The CDR3 consists of 14 residues. Full variable domain (remainder filled in from reference TRBV19 and TRBJ1-2): DGGITQSPKYLFRKEGQNVTLSCEQNLNHDAMYWYRQDPGQGLRLIYYSQIVNDFQKGDIAEGYSVSREKKESFPLTVTSAQKNPTAFYLCASSGNRALDGYTFGSGTRLTVV.

This clonotype was seen at least ten times. V gene TRBV10-2 combines with J gene TRBJ2-3; no firm D call. Germline lookup yields CDR1 WSHSY and CDR2 SAAADI. The V gene lost 6 bases and the J gene lost 4 bases, with 14 bases spanning the gap. CDR3 length: 14 residues. CDR3 nucleotide sequence: TGCGCCAGCAGAACTGGGGTACGCCCAGATACGCAGTATTTT. Translating gives CASRTGVRPDTQYF.

This clonotype was seen repeatedly, ten times or more. The junction departs from the called germline gene at one end, perhaps through a read error. The chain couples TRBV7-2 to TRBJ2-1, with 8 bases lining up with TRBD2. Germline V lookup: CDR1 SGHTA, CDR2 FQGNSA. CDR3 length: 13 residues. The CDR3 loop reads CASSLGSRTGGLF. The CDR3 bases are TGTGCCAGCAGCTTAGGGAGCCGGACGGGGGGGCTCTTC.